The clone carrying this TCR beta chain is a singleton in its sample. The antigen is undetermined. This record belongs to a study of siplizumab effects on memory and regulatory T cells. Overall study results and limits: Naive T cells were seemingly more diverse than memory cells, and major contributions to the alloresponse seemed to be made by them. Naive versus memory phenotype went unassigned for roughly 80-96% of proliferating CD4+ or CD8+ clones. Siplizumab gave mappable alloreactive CD4+ clones an average Treg-derived fraction of about 69%, against around 25% in controls.

The length of the CDR3 is 16 residues. Looked up from germline, CDR1 is SGHRS and CDR2 is YFSETQ. Trimming took 2 bases from V and 0 from J, leaving 12 bases between them. The assay covered around 9.1 x 10^4 TCR templates per sample. Assay: immunoSEQ multiplex PCR; the TCRdb copy retains only in-frame clones and omits some. The table lists some 53,000 clones, under 98% of them singletons, with approximately 0.59% in the top ten. This rearrangement joins TRBV5-1 to TRBJ2-1, with D uncertain. This sequence originates from a human donor in good health. Specimen: naive CD4+ T cells sorted from blood. This chain's CDR3 is CASSLRQASSYNEQFF. CDR3 bases: TGCGCCAGCAGCTTAAGGCAGGCGAGCTCCTACAATGAGCAGTTCTTC.